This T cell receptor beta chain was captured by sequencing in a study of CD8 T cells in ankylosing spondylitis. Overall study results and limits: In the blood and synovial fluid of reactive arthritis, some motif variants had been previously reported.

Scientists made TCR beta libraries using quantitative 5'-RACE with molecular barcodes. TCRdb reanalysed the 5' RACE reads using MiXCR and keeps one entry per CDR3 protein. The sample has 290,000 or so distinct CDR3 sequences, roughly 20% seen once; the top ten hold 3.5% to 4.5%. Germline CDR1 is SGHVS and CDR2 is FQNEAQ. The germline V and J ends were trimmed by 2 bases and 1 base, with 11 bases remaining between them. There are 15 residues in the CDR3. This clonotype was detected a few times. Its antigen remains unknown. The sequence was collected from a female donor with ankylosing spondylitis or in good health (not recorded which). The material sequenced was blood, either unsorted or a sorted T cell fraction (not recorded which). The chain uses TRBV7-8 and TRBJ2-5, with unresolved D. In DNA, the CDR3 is TGTGCCAGCAGCTTATATGGAGTGAGCCAAGAGACCCAGTACTTC. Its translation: CASSLYGVSQETQYF.